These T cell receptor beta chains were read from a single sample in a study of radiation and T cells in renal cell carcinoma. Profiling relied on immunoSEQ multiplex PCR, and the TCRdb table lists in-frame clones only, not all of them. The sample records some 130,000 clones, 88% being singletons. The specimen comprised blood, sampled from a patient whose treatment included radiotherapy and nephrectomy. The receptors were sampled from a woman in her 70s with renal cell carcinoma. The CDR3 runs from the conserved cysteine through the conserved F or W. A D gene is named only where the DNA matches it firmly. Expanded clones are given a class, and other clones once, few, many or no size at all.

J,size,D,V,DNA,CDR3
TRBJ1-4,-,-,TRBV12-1,TGTGCCAGCAGCTTTTGGCAGGGCCGCGAAAAACTGTTTTTT,CASSFWQGREKLFF
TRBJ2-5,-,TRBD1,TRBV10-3,TGTGCCATCAGTCCGGGACAGGGGGCAGAGACCCAGTACTTC,CAISPGQGAETQYF
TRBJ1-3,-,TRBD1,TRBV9,TGTGCCAGCAGCAAGGGGACAGAGAGGGGAAACACCATATATTTT,CASSKGTERGNTIYF
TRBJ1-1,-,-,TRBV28,TGTGCCAGCATTTACGACTTGAACACTGAAGCTTTCTTT,CASIYDLNTEAFF
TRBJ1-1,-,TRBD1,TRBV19,TGTGCCAGTAGTAGCCCACCGACAGGGGGAGAGACTGAAGCTTTCTTT,CASSSPPTGGETEAFF
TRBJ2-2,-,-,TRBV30,TGTGCCTGGAGTCGAGACACCGGGGAGCTGTTTTTT,CAWSRDTGELFF
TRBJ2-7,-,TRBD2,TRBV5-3,TGTGCCAGAAGCTTGGAGGGACTAGCGGGGGGGCCGATTGAGCAGTACTTC,CARSLEGLAGGPIEQYF
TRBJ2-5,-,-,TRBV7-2,TGTGCCAGCAGCTTAGTGGGATACCAAGAGACCCAGTACTTC,CASSLVGYQETQYF
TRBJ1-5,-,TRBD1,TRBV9,TGTGCCAGCAGCACAGGGGGGGATCAGCCCCAGCATTTT,CASSTGGDQPQHF
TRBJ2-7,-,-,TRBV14,TGTGCCAGCAGCCAAGATCTCGGGTGGGAGCAGTACTTC,CASSQDLGWEQYF
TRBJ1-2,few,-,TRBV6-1,TGTGCCAGCAGTTTCGGGACCATCTATGGCTACACCTTC,CASSFGTIYGYTF